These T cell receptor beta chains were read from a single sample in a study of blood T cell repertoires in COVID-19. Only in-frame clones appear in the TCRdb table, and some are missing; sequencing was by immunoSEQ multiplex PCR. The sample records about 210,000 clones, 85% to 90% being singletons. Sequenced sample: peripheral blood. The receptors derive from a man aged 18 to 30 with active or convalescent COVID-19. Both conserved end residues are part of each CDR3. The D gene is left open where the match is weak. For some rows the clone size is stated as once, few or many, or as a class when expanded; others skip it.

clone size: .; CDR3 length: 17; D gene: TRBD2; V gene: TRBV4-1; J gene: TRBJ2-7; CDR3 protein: CASSRLLPSGSRHEQYF; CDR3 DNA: TGCGCCAGCAGCCGCCTCCTCCCTAGCGGGAGTCGTCACGAGCAGTACTTC
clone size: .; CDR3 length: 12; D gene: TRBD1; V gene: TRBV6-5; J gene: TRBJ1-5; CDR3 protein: CASKGGFQPQHF; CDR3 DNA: TGTGCCAGCAAAGGGGGCTTTCAGCCCCAGCATTTT
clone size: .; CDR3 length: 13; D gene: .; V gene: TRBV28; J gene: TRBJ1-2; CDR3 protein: CASSPSRSYGYTF; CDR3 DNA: TGTGCCAGCAGTCCGTCGCGGAGCTATGGCTACACCTTC
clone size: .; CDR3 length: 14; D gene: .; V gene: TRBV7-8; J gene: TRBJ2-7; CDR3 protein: CASSLQGGYYEQYF; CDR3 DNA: TGTGCCAGCAGCTTACAGGGGGGATACTACGAGCAGTACTTC
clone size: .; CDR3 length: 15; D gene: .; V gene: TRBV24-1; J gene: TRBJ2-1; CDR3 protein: CATSDPRQEYNEQFF; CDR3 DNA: TGTGCCACCAGTGACCCTAGACAGGAATACAATGAGCAGTTCTTC
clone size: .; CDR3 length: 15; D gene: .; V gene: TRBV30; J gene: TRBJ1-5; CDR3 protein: CAWSAGGGLNQPQHF; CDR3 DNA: TGTGCCTGGAGTGCGGGAGGGGGTTTAAATCAGCCCCAGCATTTT
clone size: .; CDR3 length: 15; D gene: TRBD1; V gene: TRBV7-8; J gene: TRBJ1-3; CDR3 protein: CASSLTGNSGNTIYF; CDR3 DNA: TGTGCCAGCAGCTTGACAGGGAACTCTGGAAACACCATATATTTT
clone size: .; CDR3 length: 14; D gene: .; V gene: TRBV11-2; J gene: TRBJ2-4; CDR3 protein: CASSFSISKNIQYF; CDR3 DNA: TGTGCCAGCAGCTTTAGTATATCCAAAAACATTCAGTACTTC
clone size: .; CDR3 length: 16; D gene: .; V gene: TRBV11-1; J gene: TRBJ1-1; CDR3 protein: CASSPGLWQLGTEAFF; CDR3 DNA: TGTGCCAGCAGCCCGGGGTTGTGGCAGCTAGGCACTGAAGCTTTCTTT
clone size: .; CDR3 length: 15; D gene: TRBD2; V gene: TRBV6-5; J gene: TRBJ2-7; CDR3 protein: CASKPGLAGTYEQYF; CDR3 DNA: TGTGCCAGCAAGCCGGGACTAGCGGGAACCTACGAGCAGTACTTC
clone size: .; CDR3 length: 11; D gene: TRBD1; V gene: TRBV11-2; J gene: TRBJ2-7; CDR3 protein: CASQGAYEQYF; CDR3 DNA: TGTGCCAGCCAGGGGGCATACGAGCAGTACTTC
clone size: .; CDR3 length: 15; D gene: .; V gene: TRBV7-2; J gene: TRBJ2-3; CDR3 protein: CASRIAPTHTDTQYF; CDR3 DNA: TGTGCCAGCAGAATAGCGCCAACTCACACAGATACGCAGTATTTT
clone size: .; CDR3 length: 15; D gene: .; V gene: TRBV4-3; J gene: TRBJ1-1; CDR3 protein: CASSQGQARGTEAFF; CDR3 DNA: TGCGCCAGCAGCCAAGGGCAAGCAAGGGGGACTGAAGCTTTCTTT
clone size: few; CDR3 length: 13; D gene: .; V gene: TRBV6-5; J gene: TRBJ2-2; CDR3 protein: CASRIRNTGELFF; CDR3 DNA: TGTGCCAGCAGAATCAGGAACACCGGGGAGCTGTTTTTT
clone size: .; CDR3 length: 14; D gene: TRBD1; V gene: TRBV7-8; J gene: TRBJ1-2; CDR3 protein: CASSLRQGVRGYTF; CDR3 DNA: TGTGCCAGCAGCTTACGACAGGGTGTACGGGGCTACACCTTC
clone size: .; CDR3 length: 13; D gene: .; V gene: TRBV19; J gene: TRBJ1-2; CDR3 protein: CASSISRDYGYTF; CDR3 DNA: TGTGCCAGTAGTATCAGCAGGGACTATGGCTACACCTTC
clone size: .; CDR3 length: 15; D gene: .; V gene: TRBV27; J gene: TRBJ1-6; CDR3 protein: CASSFRGSYNSPLHF; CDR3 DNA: TGTGCCAGCAGTTTCCGGGGGTCCTATAATTCACCCCTCCACTTT
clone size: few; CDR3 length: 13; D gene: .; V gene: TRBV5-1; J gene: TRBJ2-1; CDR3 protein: CASSLASSDSQFF; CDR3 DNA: TGCGCCAGCAGCTTGGCGTCTAGTGATTCGCAGTTCTTC
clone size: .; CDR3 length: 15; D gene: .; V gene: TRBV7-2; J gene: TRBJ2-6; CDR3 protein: CASSAEVSGANVLTF; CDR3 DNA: TGTGCCAGCAGCGCGGAGGTCTCTGGGGCCAACGTCCTGACTTTC
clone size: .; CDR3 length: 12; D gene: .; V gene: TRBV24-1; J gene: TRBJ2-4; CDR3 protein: CAPRPDRNIQYF; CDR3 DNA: TGTGCCCCAAGGCCGGACAGAAACATTCAGTACTTC
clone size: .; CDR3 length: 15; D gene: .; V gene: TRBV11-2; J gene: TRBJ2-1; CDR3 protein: CASSLEDASWNEQFF; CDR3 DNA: TGTGCCAGCAGCTTGGAGGATGCCTCGTGGAATGAGCAGTTCTTC
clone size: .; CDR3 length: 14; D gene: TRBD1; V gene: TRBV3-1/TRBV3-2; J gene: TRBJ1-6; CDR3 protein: CASSQGDRESPLHF; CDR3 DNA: TGTGCCAGCAGCCAAGGGGACAGGGAATCACCCCTCCACTTT
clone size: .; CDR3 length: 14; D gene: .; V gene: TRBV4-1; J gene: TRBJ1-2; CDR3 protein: CASSQGTGLLGYTF; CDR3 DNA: TGCGCCAGCAGCCAGGGCACAGGATTGCTCGGCTACACCTTC
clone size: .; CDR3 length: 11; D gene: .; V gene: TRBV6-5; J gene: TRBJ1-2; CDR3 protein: CAIERNYGYTF; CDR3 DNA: TGTGCCATAGAGAGGAACTATGGCTACACCTTC
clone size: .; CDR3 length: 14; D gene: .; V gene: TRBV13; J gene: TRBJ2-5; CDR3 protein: CASSFSSGFETQYF; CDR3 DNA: TGTGCCAGCAGCTTTTCATCCGGTTTCGAGACCCAGTACTTC
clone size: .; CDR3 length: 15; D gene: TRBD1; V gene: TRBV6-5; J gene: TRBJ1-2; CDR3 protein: CASKKRTGGSIGYTF; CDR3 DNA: TGTGCCAGCAAAAAACGGACAGGGGGCTCTATTGGCTACACCTTC
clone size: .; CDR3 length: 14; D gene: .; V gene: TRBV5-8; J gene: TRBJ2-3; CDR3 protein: CASSFGQVADTQYF; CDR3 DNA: TGTGCCAGCAGCTTCGGACAAGTTGCAGATACGCAGTATTTT
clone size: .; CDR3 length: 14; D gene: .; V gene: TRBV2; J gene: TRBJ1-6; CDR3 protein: CASSAGPNRSPLHF; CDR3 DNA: TGTGCCAGCAGCGCGGGTCCTAACCGTTCACCCCTCCACTTT
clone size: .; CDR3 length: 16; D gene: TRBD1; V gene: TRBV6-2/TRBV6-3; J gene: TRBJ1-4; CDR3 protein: CASSLGTGTSNEKLFF; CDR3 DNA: TGTGCCAGCAGCCTCGGGACAGGGACATCTAATGAAAAACTGTTTTTT
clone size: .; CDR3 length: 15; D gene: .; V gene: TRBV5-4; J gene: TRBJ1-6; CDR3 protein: CASSLAKGYNSPLHF; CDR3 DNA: TGTGCCAGCAGCTTGGCCAAGGGGTATAATTCACCCCTCCACTTT
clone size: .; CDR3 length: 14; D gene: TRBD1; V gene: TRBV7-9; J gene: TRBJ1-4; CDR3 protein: CASSPTGLGRKLFF; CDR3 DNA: TGTGCCAGCAGCCCGACAGGGCTCGGGAGAAAACTGTTTTTT
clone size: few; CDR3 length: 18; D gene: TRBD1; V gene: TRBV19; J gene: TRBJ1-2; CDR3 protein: CASRTPLGQGASGYGYTF; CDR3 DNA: TGTGCCAGTAGAACCCCGCTAGGACAGGGGGCCTCAGGTTATGGCTACACCTTC
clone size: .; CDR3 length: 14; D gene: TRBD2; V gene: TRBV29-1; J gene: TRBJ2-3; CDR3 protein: CSVVSGPSTDTQYF; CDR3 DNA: TGCAGCGTCGTTAGCGGGCCGAGCACAGATACGCAGTATTTT
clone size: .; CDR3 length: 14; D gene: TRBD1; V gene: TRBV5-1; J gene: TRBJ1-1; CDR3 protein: CASSSQGLNTEAFF; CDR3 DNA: TGCGCCAGCAGCTCACAGGGGTTGAACACTGAAGCTTTCTTT
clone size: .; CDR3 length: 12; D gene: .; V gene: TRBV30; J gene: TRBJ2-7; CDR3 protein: CAWSARGYEQYF; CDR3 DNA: TGTGCCTGGAGCGCCAGGGGCTACGAGCAGTACTTC
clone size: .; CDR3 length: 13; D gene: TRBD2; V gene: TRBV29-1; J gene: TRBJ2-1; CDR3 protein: CSVEDGGASEQFF; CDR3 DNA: TGCAGCGTTGAGGACGGGGGGGCCTCTGAGCAGTTCTTC
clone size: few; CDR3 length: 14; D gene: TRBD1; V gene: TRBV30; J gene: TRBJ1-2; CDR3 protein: CAWSVHRGWYGYTF; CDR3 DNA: TGTGCCTGGAGTGTACACAGGGGCTGGTATGGCTACACCTTC
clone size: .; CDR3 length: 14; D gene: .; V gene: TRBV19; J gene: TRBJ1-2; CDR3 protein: CASSIKTENYGYTF; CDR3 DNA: TGTGCCAGTAGTATTAAGACAGAAAACTATGGCTACACCTTC
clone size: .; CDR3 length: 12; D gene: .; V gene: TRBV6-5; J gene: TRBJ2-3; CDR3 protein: CASTPSADTQYF; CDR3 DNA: TGTGCCAGCACCCCTAGCGCAGATACGCAGTATTTT
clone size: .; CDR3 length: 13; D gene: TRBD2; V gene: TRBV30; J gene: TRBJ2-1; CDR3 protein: CACRGGAYNEQFF; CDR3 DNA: TGTGCCTGCCGCGGGGGGGCCTACAATGAGCAGTTCTTC
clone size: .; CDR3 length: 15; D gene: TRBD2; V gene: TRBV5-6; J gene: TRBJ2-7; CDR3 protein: CASSLRGGVNYEQYF; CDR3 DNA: TGTGCCAGCAGCTTGCGCGGGGGGGTTAACTACGAGCAGTACTTC
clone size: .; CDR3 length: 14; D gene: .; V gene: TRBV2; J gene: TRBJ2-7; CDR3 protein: CASSEMFSSYEQYF; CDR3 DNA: TGTGCCAGCAGTGAAATGTTCAGCTCCTACGAGCAGTACTTC
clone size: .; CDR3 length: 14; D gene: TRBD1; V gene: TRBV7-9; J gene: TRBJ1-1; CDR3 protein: CASSLDRGRAEAFF; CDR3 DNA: TGTGCCAGCAGCTTGGACAGGGGGCGCGCTGAAGCTTTCTTT